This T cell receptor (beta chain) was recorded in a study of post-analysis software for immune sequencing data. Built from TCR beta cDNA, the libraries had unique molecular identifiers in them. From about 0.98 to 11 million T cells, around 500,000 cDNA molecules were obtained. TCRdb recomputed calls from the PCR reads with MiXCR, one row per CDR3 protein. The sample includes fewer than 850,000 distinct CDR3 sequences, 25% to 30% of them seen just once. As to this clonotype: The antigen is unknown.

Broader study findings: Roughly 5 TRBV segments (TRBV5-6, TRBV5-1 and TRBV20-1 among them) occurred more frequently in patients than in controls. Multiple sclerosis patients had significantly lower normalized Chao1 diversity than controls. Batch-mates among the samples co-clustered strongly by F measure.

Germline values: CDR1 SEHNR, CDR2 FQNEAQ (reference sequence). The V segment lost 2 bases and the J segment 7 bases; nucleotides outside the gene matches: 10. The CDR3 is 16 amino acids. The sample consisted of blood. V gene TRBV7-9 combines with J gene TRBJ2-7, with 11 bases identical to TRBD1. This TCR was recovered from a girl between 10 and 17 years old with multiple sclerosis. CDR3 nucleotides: TGTGCCAGCAGCTTACCTGAGGACAGGGGGCATCGGGAGCAGTACTTC. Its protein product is CASSLPEDRGHREQYF.